This T cell receptor (beta chain) was profiled in a study of cytomegalovirus exposure and HLA in healthy donors. Study results and caveats: Several of the most significant clusters appeared, in a later analysis, to be linked to common viral pathogens. Researchers counted around 170 TCR beta chains as cytomegalovirus-associated.

With respect to this clone: The target antigen is unknown.

Primers for the PCR totalled 60 Vbeta and 13 Jbeta. This table comes from immunoSEQ multiplex PCR, and its TCRdb copy is limited to in-frame clones, with some not included. The sample carries some 170,000 clones, approximately 84% recorded once. Sequencing was carried out using PBMCs. This receptor was obtained from a female donor in good health and CMV-seronegative.

CDR3 loop: CASSQSSGGNTEAFF. The CDR3 DNA sequence: TGCGCCAGCAGCCAATCTTCAGGGGGGAACACTGAAGCTTTCTTT. V usage is TRBV4-1 and J usage is TRBJ1-1; 7 nucleotides align to TRBD1. The CDR3 sequence is 15 residues long. Trimming removed 2 bases from V and 1 base from J; junction bases left unmatched: 4. Germline values: CDR1 MGHRA, CDR2 YSYEKL.